The 27 T cell receptor beta chains listed next were all sequenced from one sample in a study of blood T cell repertoires in COVID-19. Repertoires were generated with immunoSEQ multiplex PCR, while TCRdb's copy carries only in-frame clones and drops some. Among a few hundred thousand clones listed, 86% were seen once. The sequencing sample was made of peripheral blood. These receptors came from a woman aged 45-65 years with acute or convalescent COVID-19.

This clone came up once. V usage is TRBV11-1 and J usage is TRBJ2-5; 8 positions match TRBD1. The CDR3 loop spans 15 amino acids. Per germline, CDR1 SGHAT and CDR2 FQDESV (reference sequence). V dropped 4 bases and J dropped 5; count of bases not matched to a gene: 9. As DNA, the CDR3 is TGTGCCAGCAGCTCGATGCGGACAGGGCGGGAGACCCAGTACTTC. Encoded protein: CASSSMRTGRETQYF. The complete variable domain, with remaining parts taken from reference TRBV11-1 and TRBJ2-5, reads EAEVAQSPRYKITEKSQAVAFWCDPISGHATLYWYRQILGQGPELLVQFQDESVVDDSQLPKDRFSAERLKGVDSTLKIQPAELGDSAMYLCASSSMRTGRETQYFGPGTRLLVL.

The chain couples TRBV29-1 to TRBJ1-2, with 11 bases lining up with TRBD1. V gave up 7 bases and J gave up 5 bases; unmatched junction bases: 6. The CDR3 is 13 residues long. Germline CDR1 reads SQVTM; CDR2 reads ANQGSEA. The CDR3 protein is CSGGQGAGYGYTF. The CDR3 DNA sequence: TGCAGCGGTGGACAGGGGGCAGGGTATGGCTACACCTTC.

This sequence joins TRBV7-3 and TRBJ2-1; TRBD2 might be the D (6 bases). The CDR3 is made up of 15 amino acids. CDR1 and CDR2 (germline): SGHTA, FQGTGA. The ends were cut back, 5 bases at V and 5 bases at J, with 16 bases in the middle. For the CDR3, the DNA is TGTGCCAGCAGCCTAGGACCTAGCGTCAACAATGAGCAGTTCTTC. Translating it yields CASSLGPSVNNEQFF. Variable domain in full (rest from reference TRBV7-3 and TRBJ2-1): GAGVSQTPSNKVTEKGKYVELRCDPISGHTALYWYRQSLGQGPEFLIYFQGTGAADDSGLPNDRFFAVRPEGSVSTLKIQRTERGDSAVYLCASSLGPSVNNEQFFGPGTRLTVL.

The V gene is TRBV19, the J gene TRBJ1-5; D perhaps matches TRBD1 (5 bases). V dropped 3 bases and J dropped 0 bases, with 15 bases sitting between them. The V gene's germline CDR1 is LNHDA and CDR2 SQIVND (reference sequence). The CDR3 has 17 residues. For the CDR3, the DNA is TGTGCCAGTAGTATCGGTAGGGCGACAGTTAGCAATCAGCCCCAGCATTTT. This sequence encodes CASSIGRATVSNQPQHF.

On this clone itself: The sample carries other DNA sequences with the same CDR3. The chain is built from TRBV25-1 and TRBJ2-3, with 7 bases that match TRBD1. The CDR3 length is 14 residues. The ends lost 4 bases at V and 3 bases at J; junction bases unmatched: 4. The V gene's germline CDR1 is MGHDK and CDR2 SYGVNS. As DNA, the CDR3 is TGTGCCAGCAGTGTTAGCAGGGGGACAGATACGCAGTATTTT. Residues: CASSVSRGTDTQYF.

This clone has a single count. The chain recombines TRBV2 with TRBJ2-7; maybe TRBD2 (6 bases). CDR3 length: 14 residues. CDR1 and CDR2 (germline): SNHLY, FYNNEI. Trimming pared 10 bases from V and 1 base from J, leaving 17 bases between. CDR3 region: CATGQGRQSYEQYF. The CDR3 DNA reads TGTGCCACAGGGCAAGGGAGGCAGTCCTACGAGCAGTACTTC.

The gene calls are TRBV5-1 and TRBJ2-3; TRBD2 aligns across 8 bases. V was pared by 0 bases and J by 1 base, with 4 bases of the junction left unmatched. CDR3 length: 16 amino acids. Germline assignment: CDR1 SGHRS and CDR2 YFSETQ. The chain's CDR3 is CASSLGAGGGTDTQYF. The CDR3 DNA reads TGCGCCAGCAGCTTGGGGGCGGGAGGAGGCACAGATACGCAGTATTTT.

This clone has a single count. This chain links TRBV4-1 with TRBJ2-3, with TRBD2 matching 14 bases. V dropped 0 bases and J dropped 4; count of bases not matched to a gene: 6. Per the germline V gene, CDR1 is MGHRA and CDR2 is YSYEKL. The CDR3 contains 18 residues. The DNA of the CDR3 is TGCGCCAGCAGCCAAGATGAGGGACTAGCGGGAGTGTCAGATACGCAGTATTTT. Encoded protein: CASSQDEGLAGVSDTQYF.

V gene TRBV14 combines with J gene TRBJ2-7, with 9 bases fitting TRBD2. The germline V gene encodes CDR1 SGHDN and CDR2 FVKESK. This CDR3 has 17 residues. The V segment lost 4 bases and the J segment 3 bases; nucleotides outside the gene matches: 13. CDR3 DNA sequence: TGTGCCAGCAGCCCGCCTGGCGGGGGGGGGTCGGTCTACGAGCAGTACTTC. Protein: CASSPPGGGGSVYEQYF.

The DNA of the CDR3 is TGTGCCAGCAGCTCTGACTATTACACAGATACGCAGTATTTT. Its protein product is CASSSDYYTDTQYF. The gene calls are TRBV7-9 and TRBJ2-3, with a tentative D call TRBD2 (5 bases). The V end lost 4 bases, the J end lost 2 bases, and 10 bases lay between the germline ends. Looked up from germline, CDR1 is SEHNR and CDR2 is FQNEAQ (reference sequence). The CDR3 runs to 14 residues.

CDR3 in amino acids: CASIRAGYSNSPLHF. In DNA form, the CDR3 reads TGTGCCAGCATTCGGGCGGGTTATAGTAATTCACCCCTCCACTTT. The genes are TRBV6-6 and TRBJ1-6, with D unclear. V was cut by 7 bases and J by 6 bases, with 16 bases left in between. Per germline, CDR1 MNHNY and CDR2 SVGAGI (reference sequence). The CDR3 spans 15 residues.

The rearrangement joins TRBV18 to TRBJ2-3, with a tentative D call TRBD2 (7 bases). V dropped 0 bases and J dropped 2 bases, with 15 bases sitting between them. The CDR3 totals 17 residues. In germline, CDR1 is KGHSH, CDR2 LQKENI. In nucleotides, the CDR3 is TGTGCCAGCTCACCACCTGGGGGGGCAGAAGACACAGATACGCAGTATTTT. It translates to CASSPPGGAEDTDTQYF.

The chain has TRBV5-1 and TRBJ2-5, with TRBD1 identical over 10 bases. This CDR3 is 14 amino acids long. The germline V gene has CDR1 SGHRS and CDR2 YFSETQ. Losses at the gene ends were 6 bases for V and 5 bases for J; bases not matched to a gene: 7. CDR3 DNA sequence: TGCGCCAGCACCGTGGGACAGGGGTGGGAGACCCAGTACTTC. This translates into CASTVGQGWETQYF.

This clone has only one observation. V gene TRBV18 combines with J gene TRBJ1-3; D is uncertain. The CDR3 is 15 amino acids. V was clipped by 3 bases and J by 0 bases, with 9 bases between them. Germline values: CDR1 KGHSH, CDR2 LQKENI. CDR3 sequence reads: CASSPSVFSGNTIYF. DNA of the CDR3: TGTGCCAGCTCACCGTCCGTGTTCTCTGGAAACACCATATATTTT.

V and J are TRBV7-9 and TRBJ2-7; tentatively, D is TRBD1 (5 bases). V lost 0 bases, J lost 0 bases, and 12 bases lay in between. The CDR3 is 16 residues long. CDR1 SEHNR and CDR2 FQNEAQ come from the germline V gene (reference sequence). The CDR3 loop is CASSLARTLSSYEQYF. The CDR3 region has the DNA TGTGCCAGCAGCTTAGCAAGGACACTTAGCTCCTACGAGCAGTACTTC.

In the case of this clone: One end of the junction does not line up with germline, which may come from a read error. This chain uses TRBV10-1 with TRBJ2-7; 7 bases are shared with TRBD2. The CDR3 runs 11 residues. CDR1 is WNHNN and CDR2 is SYGVQD in the germline V gene (reference sequence). As DNA, the CDR3 is TGCGCCAGCAGTTGGGGGGAGGGAATGAACTTC. It is translated as CASSWGEGMNF.

This chain links TRBV3-1 (or the pseudogene TRBV3-2) with TRBJ2-1; 9 positions agree with TRBD2. In germline, CDR1 is LGHDT, CDR2 YNNKEL (reference sequence). The length of the CDR3 is 17 residues. With V trimmed by 4 bases and J by 4 bases, 11 bases remained unmatched. CDR3: CASSPGHSGSGYNEQFF. The CDR3 nucleotides are TGTGCCAGCAGCCCGGGGCATAGCGGGAGTGGGTACAATGAGCAGTTCTTC.

J is TRBJ2-4 and V is TRBV5-1; no clear D. With 0 bases removed from V and 1 base from J, the gap between germline ends came to 14 bases. The CDR3 spans 17 residues. Germline CDR1 SGHRS, CDR2 YFSETQ. CDR3 amino acids: CASSLEVGSFAKNIQYF. The CDR3 nucleotides are TGCGCCAGCAGCTTGGAGGTCGGGTCTTTTGCCAAAAACATTCAGTACTTC.

J is TRBJ2-7 and V is TRBV2; D is perhaps TRBD2 (7 bases). The V and J ends lost 10 bases and 0 bases respectively, with 16 bases between them. The CDR3 extends over 14 amino acids. CDR1 and CDR2 from the germline V gene are SNHLY and FYNNEI. This CDR3 is CATKRDTSSYEQYF. CDR3 DNA: TGTGCCACCAAGCGGGACACCTCCTCCTACGAGCAGTACTTC.

The chain recombines TRBV10-1 with TRBJ2-4, with TRBD1 matching 9 bases. The CDR3 is 16 residues long. The germline V gene has CDR1 WNHNN and CDR2 SYGVQD (reference sequence). V was pared by 7 bases and J by 2 bases, with 9 bases of the junction left unmatched. CDR3 nucleotide sequence: TGCGCCAGCATACGCACAGGGGGCTCGTCCAAAAACATTCAGTACTTC. Translating gives CASIRTGGSSKNIQYF.

The chain has TRBV28 and TRBJ1-5; weak D call: TRBD1 (6 bases). The CDR3 length is 16 residues. V dropped 1 base and J dropped 2 bases, with 12 bases sitting between them. The germline gives CDR1 MDHEN, CDR2 SYDVKM. Written as DNA, the CDR3 is TGTGCCAGCAGTTTATTTCGGGGGGCTGGCAATCAGCCCCAGCATTTT. Translating gives CASSLFRGAGNQPQHF.

The chain recombines TRBV6-1 with TRBJ1-5; D unclear. The V end lost 7 bases, the J end lost 0 bases, and 4 bases lay between the germline ends. The CDR3 covers 12 residues. The germline gives CDR1 MNHNS, CDR2 SASEGT. The CDR3: CASTSSNQPQHF. DNA of the CDR3: TGTGCCAGCACATCTAGCAATCAGCCCCAGCATTTT.

The chain combines TRBV20-1 with TRBJ2-4, with 8 bases identical to TRBD1. The CDR3 is 13 amino acids. V trimming: 3 bases; J trimming: 6 bases; junction bases outside the gene matches: 4. Germline values: CDR1 DFQATT, CDR2 SNEGSKA (reference sequence). CDR3 amino acids: CSASRTGSNIQYF. The DNA for the CDR3 is TGCAGTGCTAGTCGGACAGGGTCAAACATTCAGTACTTC.

The chain recombines TRBV7-3 with TRBJ1-1; TRBD1 might be the D (5 bases). The CDR3 extends over 14 amino acids. Germline assignment: CDR1 SGHTA and CDR2 FQGTGA. V lost 2 bases, J lost 1 base, and 8 bases lay in between. The CDR3 bases are TGTGCCAGCAGCTTAGGGGGGAGGAACACTGAAGCTTTCTTT. This translates into CASSLGGRNTEAFF.

V gene TRBV30 combines with J gene TRBJ2-3; no clear D gene. V gave up 4 bases and J gave up 7 bases, with 12 bases separating them. Germline assignment: CDR1 GTSNPN and CDR2 SVGIG (reference sequence). This CDR3 has 12 residues. Here the CDR3 DNA reads TGTGCCTGGAAATATAGCAAATATACGCAGTATTTT. This translates into CAWKYSKYTQYF.

The V call is TRBV29-1, the J call TRBJ2-4, with a tentative D call TRBD1 (6 bases). Germline V gives CDR1 SQVTM, CDR2 ANQGSEA. The V gene lost 4 bases and the J gene lost 0 bases, with 13 bases spanning the gap. The CDR3 spans 15 residues. CDR3 in DNA: TGCAGCGTTGTGAATGGACAGCTAGCCAAAAACATTCAGTACTTC. Its protein product is CSVVNGQLAKNIQYF.

About this clone itself: In the same sample, other DNA sequences code for this CDR3. DNA of the CDR3: TGTGCCAGCACCCCAGCTGGGGACATGGGCACTGAAGCTTTCTTT. It codes for CASTPAGDMGTEAFF. This chain uses TRBV6-5 with TRBJ1-1, with D perhaps TRBD1 (6 bases). The CDR3 extends over 15 amino acids. CDR1 and CDR2 from the germline V gene are MNHEY and SVGAGI. The V end was cut by 7 bases, the J end by 4 bases, with 19 bases between.